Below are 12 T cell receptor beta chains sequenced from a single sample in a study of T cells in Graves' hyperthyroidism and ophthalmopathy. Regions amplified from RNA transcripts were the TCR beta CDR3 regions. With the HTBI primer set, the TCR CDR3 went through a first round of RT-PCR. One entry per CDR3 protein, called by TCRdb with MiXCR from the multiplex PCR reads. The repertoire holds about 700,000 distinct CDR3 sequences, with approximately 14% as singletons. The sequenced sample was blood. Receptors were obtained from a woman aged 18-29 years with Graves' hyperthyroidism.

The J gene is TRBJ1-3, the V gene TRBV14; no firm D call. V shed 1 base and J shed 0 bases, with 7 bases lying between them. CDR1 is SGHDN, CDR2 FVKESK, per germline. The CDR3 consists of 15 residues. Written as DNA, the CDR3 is TGTGCCAGCAGCCAAGGGCGAAGCTCTGGAAACACCATATATTTT. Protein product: CASSQGRSSGNTIYF.

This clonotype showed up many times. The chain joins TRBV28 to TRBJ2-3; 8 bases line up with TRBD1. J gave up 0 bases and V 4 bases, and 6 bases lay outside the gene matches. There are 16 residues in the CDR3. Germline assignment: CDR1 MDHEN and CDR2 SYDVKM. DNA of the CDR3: TGTGCCAGCAGTTCCCGACAGGGGTCTAGCACAGATACGCAGTATTTT. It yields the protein CASSSRQGSSTDTQYF.

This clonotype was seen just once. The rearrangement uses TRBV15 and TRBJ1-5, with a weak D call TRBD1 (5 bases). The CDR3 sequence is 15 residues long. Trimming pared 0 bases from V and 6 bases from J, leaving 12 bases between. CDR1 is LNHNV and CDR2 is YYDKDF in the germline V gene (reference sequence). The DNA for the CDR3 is TGTGCCACCAGCAGAGATAGGGGTCCGGGTCAGCCCCAGCATTTT. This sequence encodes CATSRDRGPGQPQHF.

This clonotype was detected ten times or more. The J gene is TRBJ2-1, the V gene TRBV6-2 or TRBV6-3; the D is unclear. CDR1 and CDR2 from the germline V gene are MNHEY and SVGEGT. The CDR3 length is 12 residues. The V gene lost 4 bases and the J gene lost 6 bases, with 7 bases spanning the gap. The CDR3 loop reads CASSSFSNEQFF. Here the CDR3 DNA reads TGTGCCAGCAGTTCGTTCAGCAATGAGCAGTTCTTC.

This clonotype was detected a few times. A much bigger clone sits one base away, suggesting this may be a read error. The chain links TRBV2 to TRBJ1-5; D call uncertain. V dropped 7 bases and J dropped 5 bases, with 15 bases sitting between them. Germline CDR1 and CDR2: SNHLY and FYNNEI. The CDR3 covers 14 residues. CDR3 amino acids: CASNDPYEDQPQHF. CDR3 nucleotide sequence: TGTGCCAGCAATGACCCGTACGAGGATCAGCCCCAGCATTTT.

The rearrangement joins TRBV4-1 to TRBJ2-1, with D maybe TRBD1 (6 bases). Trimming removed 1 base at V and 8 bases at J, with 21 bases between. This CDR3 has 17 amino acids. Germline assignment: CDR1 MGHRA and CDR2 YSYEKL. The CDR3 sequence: CASSQGRVGALQDEQFF. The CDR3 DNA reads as TGCGCCAGCAGCCAAGGAAGGGTGGGGGCCCTCCAAGATGAGCAGTTCTTC.

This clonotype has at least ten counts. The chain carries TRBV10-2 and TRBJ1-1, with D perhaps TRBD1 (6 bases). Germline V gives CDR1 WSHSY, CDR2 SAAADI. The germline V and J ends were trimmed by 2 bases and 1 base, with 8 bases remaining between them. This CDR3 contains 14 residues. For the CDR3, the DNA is TGCGCCAGCAGTGAGCCCAGGGGGAACACTGAAGCTTTCTTT. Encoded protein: CASSEPRGNTEAFF.

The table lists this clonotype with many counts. CDR3 sequence reads: CASSQGGETVYNEQFF. CDR3 in DNA: TGCGCCAGCAGCCAAGGGGGAGAGACCGTTTACAATGAGCAGTTCTTC. This sequence joins TRBV4-3 and TRBJ2-1; possibly TRBD2 for D (5 bases). CDR1 is LGHNA, CDR2 YSLEER, per germline. This CDR3 spans 16 amino acids. The V end lost 1 base, the J end lost 4 bases, and 14 bases lay between the germline ends.

Written as DNA, the CDR3 is TGTGCCACCAGTTCTGACAGGGCAGCTAGCACAGATACGCAGTATTTT. This sequence encodes CATSSDRAASTDTQYF. The chain joins TRBV24-1 to TRBJ2-3, with 7 bases that match TRBD1. The CDR3 totals 16 residues. Germline V CDR1 and CDR2: KGHDR, SFDVKD. The V and J ends lost 6 bases and 0 bases, in that order; junction bases with no gene match: 8.

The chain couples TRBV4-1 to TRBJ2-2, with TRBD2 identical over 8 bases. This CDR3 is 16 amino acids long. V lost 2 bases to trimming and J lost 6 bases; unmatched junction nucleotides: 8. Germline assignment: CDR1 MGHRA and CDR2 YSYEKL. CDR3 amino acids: CASSQSSGIGSGELFF. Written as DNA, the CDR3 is TGCGCCAGCAGCCAAAGTAGCGGGATTGGGTCCGGGGAGCTGTTTTTT.

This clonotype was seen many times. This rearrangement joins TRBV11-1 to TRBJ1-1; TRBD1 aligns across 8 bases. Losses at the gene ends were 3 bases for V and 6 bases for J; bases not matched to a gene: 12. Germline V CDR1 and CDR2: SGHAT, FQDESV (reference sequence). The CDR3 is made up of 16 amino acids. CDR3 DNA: TGTGCCAGCAGCTTTATGGGCAGGGGGCGTTCGTCTGAAGCTTTCTTT. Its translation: CASSFMGRGRSSEAFF.

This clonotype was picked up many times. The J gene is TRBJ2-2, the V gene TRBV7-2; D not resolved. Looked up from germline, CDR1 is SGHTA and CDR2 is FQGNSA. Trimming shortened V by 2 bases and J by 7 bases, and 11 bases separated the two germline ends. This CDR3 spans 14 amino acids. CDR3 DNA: TGTGCCAGCAGCTTACTTGGTCTAGTCGGGGAGCTGTTTTTT. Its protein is CASSLLGLVGELFF.